The rows below give T cell receptor beta chains drawn from one sample of a study of blood T cells in healthy people across ages. TCRdb reprocessed the 5' RACE reads via MiXCR and lists one record per CDR3 protein. The sample has 650,000 to 800,000 distinct CDR3 sequences, more than 40% seen once. The sequenced material came from blood. Receptor source: a man aged 55 to 70 in good health. The CDR3 runs from the conserved cysteine through the conserved F or W. Clone size appears in some rows only: once, few, many, or a class for an expanded clone.

>many|TRBJ1-1|TRBV20-1
CSARRGVSRDRGTEAFF
>-|TRBJ2-7|TRBV10-3
CAIRLGGTRYEQYF
>-|-|TRBV20-1
CSARAPLTGALEQYF
>-|TRBJ2-5|TRBV9
CASSPLGQGNQETQYF
>many|TRBJ1-4|TRBV7-9
CASSTGREQFF
>many|TRBJ2-3|TRBV7-2
CASSFASTDTQYF
>-|TRBJ1-2|TRBV9
CASSVEPGRGYTF
>-|TRBJ1-1|TRBV6-2/TRBV6-3
CASSRADLCTEAFF
>-|TRBJ2-5|TRBV14
CASSQWVSPKQTQYF
>once|TRBJ2-5|TRBV12-3/TRBV12-4
CASSGVFGDRGPYEQYF
>-|TRBJ2-3|TRBV7-9
CASSLAWRGGQNPGTQYF
>-|TRBJ1-5|TRBV6-6
CASSPGTHQPQHF
>many|TRBJ2-7|TRBV6-6
CASSYNYEQYF
>-|TRBJ2-7|TRBV6-5
CASRPRFTAYEQYF
>few|TRBJ1-5|TRBV20-1
CSAETGLGQPQHF
>-|TRBJ1-2|TRBV10-3
CAISEFGDTYYGYTF
>-|TRBJ1-1|TRBV3-1
CASRSGGAATEAFF
>many|TRBJ2-7|TRBV4-3
CASSQRKDPGIPYEQYF
>-|TRBJ2-1|TRBV11-3
CASSPRDRESEQFF
>many|TRBJ2-5|TRBV29-1
CSVAPPGRETQYF
>-|TRBJ2-2|TRBV20-1
CSARDGGRSTGELFF
>-|TRBJ1-2|TRBV3-1
CASSQGGLVNYGYTF
>-|TRBJ1-2|TRBV11-2
CASSLGQLPNYGYTF
>-|TRBJ2-5|TRBV24-1
CATGAINNEQYF
>-|TRBJ1-1|TRBV4-3
CASSSYRGKTEAFF
>-|TRBJ2-1|TRBV4-3
CASSQDTGTSGGAFYNEQFF
>-|TRBJ2-1|TRBV7-2
CASSSLGLVSSYNEQFF
>-|TRBJ2-1|TRBV6-6
CASSPTGGQGLDEQFF
>few|TRBJ2-1|TRBV10-1
CASSRRATLGHNEQFF
>-|TRBJ1-4|TRBV20-1
CSARIPGSRNEKLFF
>few|TRBJ2-1|TRBV4-3
CASSQDEVAGVGQFF
>-|TRBJ1-1|TRBV12-3/TRBV12-4
CASSLARGGPNTEAFF
>-|-|TRBV12-3/TRBV12-4
CASSPRLAGVSEQYF
>-|TRBJ2-7|TRBV28
CASRRELREQYF
>-|TRBJ1-1|TRBV4-3
CASSQDRRGGTEAFF
>-|TRBJ1-2|TRBV3-1
CASSQDQGAQGYTF
>-|TRBJ2-1|TRBV4-3
CASSQGSGDRGFDEQFF
>-|TRBJ1-2|TRBV20-1
CSARGQTGWQGYTF
>-|TRBJ2-1|TRBV30
CAWRLAGGSYNEQFF
>-|TRBJ2-2|TRBV30
CAWSRGTGGTGELFF
>few|TRBJ1-2|TRBV20-1
CSARAGGNYGYTF
>-|TRBJ2-7|TRBV30
CAWRKLGQGYEQYF
>-|TRBJ1-5|TRBV30
CAWGDPQPQHF
>few|TRBJ2-5|TRBV7-2
CASSSPNQETQYF
>-|TRBJ1-1|TRBV5-1
CASSSPSSGQGSRSNTEAFF
>-|TRBJ2-1|TRBV13
CASSLGLAGEFF
>few|TRBJ2-5|TRBV21-1
CASSLRIYWVQETQYF
>-|TRBJ2-1|TRBV6-2/TRBV6-3
CASSFPGLANEQFF
>-|TRBJ1-5|TRBV11-2
CASSSDRGRQPQHF
>few|TRBJ2-3|TRBV12-3/TRBV12-4
CASSRTSGGSSTDTQYF
>-|TRBJ1-1|TRBV12-3/TRBV12-4
CASRTGTGSSEAFF
>few|TRBJ2-1|TRBV7-2
CASSLPQDTRSYNEQFF
>-|TRBJ1-2|TRBV20-1
CSAYFDQESNYGYTF
>many|TRBJ2-5|TRBV24-1
CATSVGRTYSETQYF